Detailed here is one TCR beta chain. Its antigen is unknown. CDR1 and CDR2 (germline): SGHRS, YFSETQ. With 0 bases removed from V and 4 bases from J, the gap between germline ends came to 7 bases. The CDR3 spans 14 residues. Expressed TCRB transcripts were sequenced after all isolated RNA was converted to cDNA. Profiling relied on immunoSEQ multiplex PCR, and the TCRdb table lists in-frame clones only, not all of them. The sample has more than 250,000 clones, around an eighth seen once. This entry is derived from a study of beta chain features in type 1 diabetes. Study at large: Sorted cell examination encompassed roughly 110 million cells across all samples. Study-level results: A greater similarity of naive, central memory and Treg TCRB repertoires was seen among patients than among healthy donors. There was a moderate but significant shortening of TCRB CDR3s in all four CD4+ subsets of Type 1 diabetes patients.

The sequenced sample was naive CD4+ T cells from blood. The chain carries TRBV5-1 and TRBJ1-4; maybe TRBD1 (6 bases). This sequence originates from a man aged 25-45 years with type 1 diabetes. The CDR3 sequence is CASSLDRVNEKLFF. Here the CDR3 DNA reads TGCGCCAGCAGCTTGGACAGGGTTAATGAAAAACTGTTTTTT. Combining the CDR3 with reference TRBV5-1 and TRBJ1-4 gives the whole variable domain KAGVTQTPRYLIKTRGQQVTLSCSPISGHRSVSWYQQTPGQGLQFLFEYFSETQRNKGNFPGRFSGRQFSNSRSEMNVSTLELGDSALYLCASSLDRVNEKLFFGSGTQLSVL.